The source of this T cell receptor beta chain is a study of CD8+ T cells in alopecia areata. V was cut by 7 bases and J by 7 bases, with 16 bases left in between. Germline CDR1 and CDR2: SQVTM and ANQGSEA. The CDR3 consists of 12 residues. The sequencing template was cDNA reverse transcribed from extracted RNA. Data came from immunoSEQ multiplex PCR; TCRdb stores just in-frame clones and leaves some out. Among 150,000 to 200,000 clones listed, roughly three fifths were seen once. Treatment indicated: oral pan-JAK inhibitor, 5-10 mg twice daily. The chain is built from TRBV29-1 and TRBJ1-2; D not resolved. The origin of this receptor is a human donor with alopecia areata. This specimen was CD4+ T cells sorted from blood, taken at approximately week 50, from a patient treated with tofacitinib. CDR3 sequence (DNA): TGCAGCGGAACCGTCCCTGTGGGTGGCTACACCTTC. Amino acids: CSGTVPVGGYTF.